This T cell receptor beta chain appears in the sequencing data of a study of blood T cell repertoires in COVID-19. Study background: PBMCs, B-cell-depleted T cells, or T cells were the source of the cDNA or gDNA that made up the material.

Authors' processing steps: Scientists estimated how many nucleated cells there were by amplifying reference gene primers. Using immunoSEQ multiplex PCR, the repertoire was profiled, and TCRdb retains in-frame clones only, with some absent. Clone size and V and J calls were adopted from that table, with D and trimming inferred from the DNA. The sample shows around 250,000 clones, around 83% of them seen only once. Germline CDR1 is SEHNR and CDR2 is FQNEAQ (reference sequence). The CDR3 totals 18 residues. V shed 5 bases and J 3 bases; nucleotides not matched to a gene: 8. This clone was detected many times.

The sequenced sample consisted of peripheral blood. This receptor was obtained from a woman between 18 and 29 years old with acute or convalescent COVID-19. This chain joins TRBV7-9 and TRBJ2-1; 15 bases match TRBD2. The chain's CDR3 is CASSLGLAGGPYYNEQFF. For the CDR3, the DNA is TGTGCCAGCAGCCTGGGACTAGCGGGAGGACCTTACTACAATGAGCAGTTCTTC.